One sample yielded the 6 T cell receptor beta chains listed below, sequenced in a study of T cells in Graves' hyperthyroidism and ophthalmopathy. Amplification of TCR beta CDR3 regions was performed using RNA transcripts as template. The HTBI set primed first-round TCR CDR3 RT-PCR. TCRdb called the multiplex PCR reads again in MiXCR, with one record for every CDR3 protein. Counted here are about 250,000 distinct CDR3 sequences, more than 20% occurring once; the ten biggest clones make up under 40%. Source material: blood. The source is a woman aged 40 to 50 with Graves' ophthalmopathy.

This clonotype was detected only once. The chain links TRBV12-3 or TRBV12-4 to TRBJ1-2; D gene unclear. V dropped 3 bases and J dropped 9 bases, with 8 bases sitting between them. The CDR3 consists of 11 residues. CDR3 in amino acids: CASSFKESYTF. CDR3 nucleotides: TGTGCCAGCAGTTTCAAGGAAAGCTACACCTTC.

The table lists this clonotype with many counts. The chain has TRBV25-1 and TRBJ1-2, with unresolved D. Germline CDR1 and CDR2: MGHDK and SYGVNS. This CDR3 is built from 11 residues. V lost 3 bases and J 3 bases, leaving 2 bases between the germline ends. CDR3 in DNA: TGTGCCAGCAGTGAGGACTATGGCTACACCTTC. Its protein is CASSEDYGYTF.

This clonotype has at least ten counts. The rearrangement joins TRBV19 to TRBJ2-7; TRBD2 might be the D (5 bases). The CDR3 has 15 residues. The germline gives CDR1 LNHDA, CDR2 SQIVND (reference sequence). V dropped 3 bases and J dropped 3 bases, with 15 bases sitting between them. CDR3 in amino acids: CASSILGRFDYEQYF. CDR3 bases: TGTGCCAGTAGTATTTTAGGGAGATTCGACTACGAGCAGTACTTC.

This clonotype was seen at least ten times. This chain links TRBV28 with TRBJ2-7; no clear D gene. The V gene lost 6 bases and the J gene lost 2 bases, with 20 bases spanning the gap. Germline CDR1 and CDR2: MDHEN and SYDVKM. This CDR3 region has 16 residues. CDR3 sequence reads: CASSHNKLGLTYEQYF. The CDR3, as DNA: TGTGCCAGCAGCCATAATAAGCTGGGCCTCACCTACGAGCAGTACTTC.

The rearrangement links TRBV12-3 or TRBV12-4 to TRBJ1-2, with 7 bases lining up with TRBD1. Germline trimming cut 6 bases from V and 5 bases from J; bases unmatched to any gene: 6. The CDR3 covers 13 residues. CDR3 DNA: TGTGCCAGCAGCCACGCCAGGGGGTATGGCTACACCTTC. Protein sequence: CASSHARGYGYTF.

In nucleotides, the CDR3 is TGTGCCACCAGTGATACACCCACAGGGGTCCGGGAGACCCAGTACTTC. Residues: CATSDTPTGVRETQYF. The chain is built from TRBV24-1 and TRBJ2-5, with 7 nucleotides matching TRBD1. This CDR3 has 16 amino acids. Germline V CDR1 and CDR2: KGHDR, SFDVKD. V lost 3 bases, J lost 5 bases, and 11 bases stayed unmatched.